Here is one T cell receptor beta chain with its context. Its specificity is unknown. Prepared libraries of TCR beta cDNA carried unique molecular identifiers. Starting from around 0.96 to 9.9 million T cells, the study yielded 500,000 or so cDNA molecules. TCRdb analysed the PCR reads with MiXCR anew, one entry per CDR3 protein. The table records about 540,000 distinct CDR3 sequences, approximately 31% of them present only once. The sample is drawn from a study of post-analysis software for immune sequencing data. Study summary: Relapsing-remitting, secondary progressive and progressive-relapsing forms of multiple sclerosis all featured among disease courses.

The junction had 7 bases not matched to a gene; V was cut back by 4 bases and J by 6 bases. CDR3 size: 14 residues. In germline, CDR1 is SEHNR, CDR2 FQNEAQ (reference sequence). Broader study findings: The study found TRBV5-6, TRBV5-1 and TRBV20-1 among a handful of TRBV segments more frequent in patients than controls. Normalized Chao1 diversity was significantly lower in multiple sclerosis patients than in controls. Batch-matched samples strongly co-clustered by F measure.

The material sequenced was blood. This receptor was taken from a girl under 18 with multiple sclerosis. V is TRBV7-9 and J is TRBJ2-3; 7 nucleotides agree with TRBD2. The CDR3 region has the DNA TGTGCCAGCAGCTGTACTAGCGTGCCGGATACGCAGTATTTT. Its translation is CASSCTSVPDTQYF.